This TCR beta chain was documented in a study of blood T cell repertoires in COVID-19. Study overall: Sites in the United States, Italy and Spain provided acute and convalescent COVID-19 samples. PBMCs, B-cell-depleted T cells, or T cells provided the cDNA or gDNA that made up the material.

Losses at the gene ends were 5 bases for V and 9 bases for J; bases not matched to a gene: 7. The CDR3 has 13 residues. The germline gives CDR1 MDHEN, CDR2 SYDVKM. Clones were sequenced by immunoSEQ multiplex PCR, and TCRdb holds only the in-frame ones, with some missing. The sample includes some 260,000 clones, 85% to 90% of them seen just once. V is TRBV28 and J is TRBJ1-1; 9 bases match TRBD1. The receptor comes from a man aged 35 to 55 who had recovered from COVID-19. Material for sequencing was PBMCs or T cells enriched from blood (not recorded which). In nucleotides, the CDR3 is TGTGCCAGCAGTACGGGACAGGGCGGTAAAGCTTTCTTT. The encoded protein is CASSTGQGGKAFF. Looking up the rest from reference TRBV28 and TRBJ1-1 gives the full variable domain: DVKVTQSSRYLVKRTGEKVFLECVQDMDHENMFWYRQDPGLGLRLIYFSYDVKMKEKGDIPEGYSVSREKKERFSLILESASTNQTSMYLCASSTGQGGKAFFGQGTRLTVV.